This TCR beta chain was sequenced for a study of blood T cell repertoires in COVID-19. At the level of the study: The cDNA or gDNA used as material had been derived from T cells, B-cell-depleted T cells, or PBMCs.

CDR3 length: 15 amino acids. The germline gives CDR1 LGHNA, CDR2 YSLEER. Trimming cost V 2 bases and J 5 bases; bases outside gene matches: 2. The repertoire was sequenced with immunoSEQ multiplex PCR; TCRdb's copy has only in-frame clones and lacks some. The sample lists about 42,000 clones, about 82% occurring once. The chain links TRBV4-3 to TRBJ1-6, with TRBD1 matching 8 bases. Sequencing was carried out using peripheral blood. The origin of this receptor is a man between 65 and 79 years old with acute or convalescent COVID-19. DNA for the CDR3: TGCGCCAGCAGCCAACAACAGGGGGATAATTCACCCCTCCACTTT. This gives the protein CASSQQQGDNSPLHF.